The 13 T cell receptor beta chains below all came from one sample that was sequenced in a study of cytomegalovirus exposure and HLA in healthy donors. 60 Vbeta and 13 Jbeta primers were used in PCR. The data were produced by immunoSEQ multiplex PCR, yet TCRdb's version contains in-frame clones alone and is incomplete. The table has 100,000 or so clones, about 12% seen once. Material for sequencing was PBMCs. The receptor source for this set is a man aged 35-49 years in good health and CMV-seropositive.

There are a few counts of this clone. The J gene is TRBJ2-7, the V gene TRBV7-8, with 9 bases that match TRBD2. Trimming removed 1 base from V and 3 bases from J; junction bases left unmatched: 10. The CDR3 spans 17 residues. Germline loops: CDR1 SGHVS, CDR2 FQNEAQ. DNA for the CDR3: TGTGCCAGCAGCTTAGTAGCGGCGGGAGGGCCGCTCTACGAGCAGTACTTC. Translated: CASSLVAAGGPLYEQYF.

This sequence joins TRBV5-5 and TRBJ2-5, with 12 bases aligning to TRBD2. V lost 2 bases, J lost 5 bases, and 13 bases stayed unmatched. This CDR3 is 18 amino acids long. CDR1 and CDR2 from the germline V gene are SGHKS and YYEKEE (reference sequence). The CDR3 DNA reads TGTGCCAGCAGCTTTGGACTAGCGGGATCCCCCTCAGGGGAGACCCAGTACTTC. It is translated as CASSFGLAGSPSGETQYF. Filled out from reference TRBV5-5 and TRBJ2-5, the complete variable domain reads DAGVTQSPTHLIKTRGQQVTLRCSPISGHKSVSWYQQVLGQGPQFIFQYYEKEERGRGNFPDRFSARQFPNYSSELNVNALLLGDSALYLCASSFGLAGSPSGETQYFGPGTRLLVL.

This clone was recorded a few times. This chain joins TRBV5-4 and TRBJ1-4; 7 bases line up with TRBD1. This CDR3 contains 15 residues. Trimming took 4 bases from V and 4 from J; bases not matched to a gene: 7. Germline CDR1 reads SGHNT; CDR2 reads YYREEE (reference sequence). The CDR3 region has the DNA TGTGCCAGCAGCCAGGGGGTTCTTAATAATGAAAAACTGTTTTTT. It specifies CASSQGVLNNEKLFF. Using reference TRBV5-4 and TRBJ1-4 for the parts outside the CDR3, the full variable domain is ETGVTQSPTHLIKTRGQQVTLRCSSQSGHNTVSWYQQALGQGPQFIFQYYREEENGRGNFPPRFSGLQFPNYSSELNVNALELDDSALYLCASSQGVLNNEKLFFGSGTQLSVL.

V and J are TRBV5-1 and TRBJ1-1, with D hard to call. CDR1 is SGHRS, CDR2 YFSETQ, per germline. V dropped 0 bases and J dropped 6 bases, with 15 bases sitting between them. There are 15 residues in the CDR3. CDR3 amino acids: CASSLGGGLGAEAFF. CDR3 in DNA: TGCGCCAGCAGCTTGGGGGGAGGGTTAGGCGCTGAAGCTTTCTTT.

The chain employs TRBV19 and TRBJ2-2; TRBD1 matches at 7 bases. Germline CDR1 LNHDA, CDR2 SQIVND (reference sequence). J was trimmed by 4 bases and V by 3 bases; bases with no gene match: 8. The CDR3 extends over 16 amino acids. The CDR3: CASSIFEGAGTGELFF. DNA of the CDR3: TGTGCCAGTAGTATTTTTGAGGGGGCGGGCACCGGGGAGCTGTTTTTT.

This clone has a handful of counts. The chain combines TRBV5-5 with TRBJ2-3, with TRBD1 matching over 7 bases. V dropped 4 bases and J dropped 10; count of bases not matched to a gene: 12. Germline V gene sequence: CDR1 SGHKS, CDR2 YYEKEE (reference sequence). The CDR3 covers 14 residues. The CDR3 DNA sequence: TGTGCCAGCAGCCACGAATCGACAGGGTCGGCGCAGTATTTT. This gives the protein CASSHESTGSAQYF.

The chain uses TRBV7-2 and TRBJ2-7; 9 bases line up with TRBD1. V was pared by 5 bases and J by 4 bases, with 9 bases of the junction left unmatched. CDR3 length equals 15 residues. Germline V gives CDR1 SGHTA, CDR2 FQGNSA. The CDR3 reads CASSPRPDRGYEQYF. The CDR3 DNA reads TGTGCCAGCAGCCCGCGTCCGGACAGGGGTTACGAGCAGTACTTC.

The chain has TRBV27 and TRBJ1-3, with 7 positions matching TRBD1. CDR1 and CDR2 (germline): MNHEY, SMNVEV (reference sequence). V lost 6 bases, J lost 4 bases, and 6 bases stayed unmatched. The CDR3 sequence is 14 residues long. CDR3 DNA: TGTGCCAGCAGCCAAGGGGGCGCGGGAAACACCATATATTTT. As protein: CASSQGGAGNTIYF.

V usage is TRBV4-1 and J usage is TRBJ2-5; unclear D gene. Germline assignment: CDR1 MGHRA and CDR2 YSYEKL. The CDR3 loop spans 16 amino acids. V lost 0 bases and J lost 12, with 23 bases in between. The DNA for the CDR3 is TGCGCCAGCAGCCAAGAAGCCGGCACTACCGGCCGACGGGAGTACTTC. Translating it yields CASSQEAGTTGRREYF.

Only a few counts were recorded for this clone. CDR3 amino acids: CASSVAGTVYNEQFF. CDR3 DNA: TGTGCCAGCAGCGTAGCGGGAACCGTTTACAATGAGCAGTTCTTC. V usage is TRBV7-3 and J usage is TRBJ2-1; TRBD2 agrees at 8 bases. The CDR3 consists of 15 residues. V was clipped by 5 bases and J by 4 bases; unmatched bases: 7. Germline-derived CDR1 and CDR2 are SGHTA and FQGTGA.

The rearrangement links TRBV2 to TRBJ2-3; 11 positions match TRBD2. V was clipped by 1 base and J by 4 bases; unmatched bases: 4. The germline V gene encodes CDR1 SNHLY and CDR2 FYNNEI. CDR3 length: 16 residues. The CDR3 region has the DNA TGTGCCAGCAGTGAAGGGGTAGCGGGAGGGGCAGATACGCAGTATTTT. This gives the protein CASSEGVAGGADTQYF.

V usage is TRBV5-5 and J usage is TRBJ1-1; no clear D gene. The CDR3 covers 14 residues. Germline V lookup: CDR1 SGHKS, CDR2 YYEKEE (reference sequence). Between the trimmed V and J ends, which lost 1 base and 4 bases, there was a span of 11 bases. The CDR3 sequence: CASSLSSTPTEAFF. The DNA of the CDR3 is TGTGCCAGCAGCTTGTCTTCGACACCCACTGAAGCTTTCTTT. The variable domain in full, with the rest retrieved from reference TRBV5-5 and TRBJ1-1, is DAGVTQSPTHLIKTRGQQVTLRCSPISGHKSVSWYQQVLGQGPQFIFQYYEKEERGRGNFPDRFSARQFPNYSSELNVNALLLGDSALYLCASSLSSTPTEAFFGQGTRLTVV.

This clone showed up just a few times. J is TRBJ1-2 and V is TRBV7-9; a weak D match, TRBD1 (6 bases). V was trimmed by 8 bases and J by 5 bases, leaving 18 bases between them. Germline V gene data show CDR1 as SEHNR and CDR2 as FQNEAQ (reference sequence). The CDR3 is 14 residues long. CDR3 nucleotide sequence: TGTGCCAGCCTTCAGTGGGGGACAACTTATGGCTACACCTTC. Amino acid sequence: CASLQWGTTYGYTF.